There are a few counts of the clone carrying this T cell receptor (beta chain). The antigen is undetermined. This entry is derived from a study of blood T cells in healthy people across ages. CDR3 length equals 15 residues. Trimming removed 6 bases from V and 9 bases from J; junction bases left unmatched: 14. The germline V gene encodes CDR1 SGHTA and CDR2 FQGNSA. Study-level points and caveats: Unsorted PBMCs blocked a conclusive comparison of naive and antigen-experienced cells. More naive CD4+ cells and higher diversity marked long-lived donors relative to aged donors.

PCR was performed a second time for about 7 to 11 cycles using a sample-barcoded 5' primer and a J-beta primer mix. Each CDR3 protein is one row after TCRdb ran MiXCR on the 5' RACE reads. Of about 1.7 million distinct CDR3 sequences in the sample, approximately 30% are singletons; the top ten hold roughly 8%. Input material: blood. This sequence was found in a woman in her 30s in good health. V and J are TRBV7-2 and TRBJ2-5; 9 bases map to TRBD1. Written as DNA, the CDR3 is TGTGCCAGCAGACCTCCGGGACAGGGCTTGGATCCCCAGTACTTC. Translating it yields CASRPPGQGLDPQYF.